One and the same sample provided the 21 T cell receptor beta chains below, sequenced in a study of cytomegalovirus exposure and HLA in healthy donors. With 60 Vbeta and 13 Jbeta primers, the PCR was carried out. Measured with immunoSEQ multiplex PCR; TCRdb has only the in-frame clones, and not every one. The data show 150,000 to 200,000 clones, under 85% seen once. Sequencing was performed on PBMCs. The receptor set was obtained from a female donor in good health and CMV-seronegative.

This chain links TRBV6-1 with TRBJ1-6, with 10 bases lining up with TRBD1. This CDR3 is built from 15 residues. V was clipped by 6 bases and J by 7 bases; unmatched bases: 6. Germline V gene data show CDR1 as MNHNS and CDR2 as SASEGT. The CDR3 reads CASRGDRGQNSPLHF. Written as DNA, the CDR3 is TGTGCCAGCAGGGGGGACAGGGGCCAAAATTCACCCCTCCACTTT.

This clone was recorded a few times. V and J are TRBV9 and TRBJ2-1, with TRBD2 identical over 9 bases. The CDR3 extends over 17 amino acids. V gave up 2 bases and J gave up 6 bases; unmatched junction bases: 12. Germline values: CDR1 SGDLS, CDR2 YYNGEE. The CDR3 loop reads CASSVATRGGPGNEQFF. The DNA for the CDR3 is TGTGCCAGCAGCGTCGCTACGCGGGGGGGCCCCGGCAATGAGCAGTTCTTC.

This clone showed up just once. The gene calls are TRBV7-3 and TRBJ2-7; 9 positions agree with TRBD1. Germline lookup yields CDR1 SGHTA and CDR2 FQGTGA. The V segment lost 4 bases and the J segment 6 bases; nucleotides outside the gene matches: 4. The CDR3 has 13 residues. For the CDR3, the DNA is TGTGCCAGCAGCTCGAGGACAGGGGTCGAGCAGTACTTC. Protein product: CASSSRTGVEQYF.

V is TRBV4-1 and J is TRBJ2-5; 8 bases are shared with TRBD2. Trimming cost V 4 bases and J 5 bases; bases outside gene matches: 9. The CDR3 spans 15 residues. The germline gives CDR1 MGHRA, CDR2 YSYEKL. CDR3 coding DNA: TGCGCCAGCAGCCCTGGGCAGCGGGAGAGGGAGACCCAGTACTTC. Protein product: CASSPGQRERETQYF.

This clone showed up just a few times. V and J are TRBV4-3 and TRBJ2-7, with 8 positions matching TRBD1. The CDR3 runs to 14 residues. With 4 bases clipped from V and 6 bases from J, the junction kept 8 bases outside the gene matches. In germline, CDR1 is LGHNA, CDR2 YSLEER. CDR3 DNA sequence: TGCGCCAGCAGCCCGGACAGGGCCATCGGCGAGCAGTACTTC. This translates into CASSPDRAIGEQYF.

The V gene is TRBV10-1, the J gene TRBJ2-7, with 8 bases fitting TRBD1. The V gene end was trimmed by 2 bases and the J gene end by 2 bases; junction bases not matched to a gene: 2. This CDR3 region has 14 residues. Germline CDR1 and CDR2: WNHNN and SYGVQD (reference sequence). In nucleotides, the CDR3 is TGCGCCAGCAGTGAGGGGACAGGAGCCTACGAGCAGTACTTC. Translating gives CASSEGTGAYEQYF.

The genes are TRBV5-1 and TRBJ2-1; 8 bases align to TRBD2. The germline V gene has CDR1 SGHRS and CDR2 YFSETQ. J was trimmed by 4 bases and V by 2 bases; bases with no gene match: 2. The CDR3 runs 14 residues. In nucleotides, the CDR3 is TGCGCCAGCAGCTTAACTAGCGGATACAATGAGCAGTTCTTC. It yields the protein CASSLTSGYNEQFF.

V and J are TRBV18 and TRBJ2-6, with D tentatively TRBD2 (5 bases). The CDR3 sequence is 16 residues long. V lost 4 bases and J lost 4, with 14 bases in between. CDR1 is KGHSH, CDR2 LQKENI, per germline. The CDR3 is CASSQDSPAGANVLTF. As DNA, the CDR3 is TGTGCCAGCTCACAGGACTCACCAGCAGGGGCCAACGTCCTGACTTTC.

The V call is TRBV21-1, the J call TRBJ2-3; TRBD2, the D gene given by the table, was not confirmed from the DNA. TRBV21-1 corresponds to a pseudogene. The CDR3 spans 17 residues. CDR3 bases: TGTGCCAGCGATTGGGGAACTAGCGGGGCCAGCACAGATACGCAGTATTTT. As protein: CASDWGTSGASTDTQYF.

The chain links TRBV7-8 to TRBJ2-3, with TRBD2 matching 11 bases. Germline V gene sequence: CDR1 SGHVS, CDR2 FQNEAQ. Trimming removed 0 bases from V and 6 bases from J; junction bases left unmatched: 5. The CDR3 extends over 16 amino acids. CDR3 loop: CASSLASGREEDTQYF. The CDR3, as DNA: TGTGCCAGCAGCTTAGCTAGCGGGAGGGAGGAGGATACGCAGTATTTT.

This clone was detected only a few times. The J gene is TRBJ1-6, the V gene TRBV7-9, with D possibly being TRBD1 (6 bases). There are 15 residues in the CDR3. Germline lookup yields CDR1 SEHNR and CDR2 FQNEAQ (reference sequence). Trimming took off 0 bases at V and 3 bases at J, with 6 bases between the two ends. The CDR3 nucleotides read TGTGCCAGCAGCTTAGCCAGGGGCTATAATTCACCCCTCCACTTT. Translated, it gives CASSLARGYNSPLHF.

The V and J genes are TRBV5-1 and TRBJ2-7, with 8 positions matching TRBD1. The V segment lost 0 bases and the J segment 2 bases; nucleotides outside the gene matches: 1. The CDR3 runs 14 residues. Germline CDR1 reads SGHRS; CDR2 reads YFSETQ. In DNA form, the CDR3 reads TGCGCCAGCAGCTTGGGGACAGGGCCCTACGAGCAGTACTTC. Translation gives CASSLGTGPYEQYF.

The chain has TRBV11-3 and TRBJ1-1; no firm D call. CDR3 size: 15 residues. V lost 0 bases to trimming and J lost 7 bases, with 15 bases between them. CDR1 and CDR2 from the germline V gene are SGHNT and YENEEA. CDR3 sequence reads: CASSLDFAGVGEAFF. The CDR3 coding sequence is TGTGCCAGCAGCTTAGATTTTGCGGGAGTGGGTGAAGCTTTCTTT.

The chain combines TRBV9 with TRBJ1-2; maybe TRBD1 (6 bases). V was clipped by 0 bases and J by 4 bases, with 10 bases between them. This CDR3 has 14 amino acids. Germline V gene sequence: CDR1 SGDLS, CDR2 YYNGEE. The CDR3 spells CASSVGVRGYGYTF. The CDR3 region has the DNA TGTGCCAGCAGCGTAGGGGTCAGGGGCTATGGCTACACCTTC.

The chain combines TRBV5-6 with TRBJ2-5; 11 bases match TRBD1. The CDR3 consists of 15 residues. CDR1 SGHDT and CDR2 YYEEEE come from the germline V gene. J lost 11 bases, V lost 3 bases, and 12 bases had no gene match. CDR3 coding DNA: TGTGCCAGCAGCTCCCGTGGACAGGGGGCTCCTAAGCAGTACTTC. Its protein product is CASSSRGQGAPKQYF.

The rearrangement uses TRBV6-1 and TRBJ1-1; TRBD1 might be the D (5 bases). Per germline, CDR1 MNHNS and CDR2 SASEGT. V dropped 7 bases and J dropped 3 bases, with 18 bases sitting between them. The CDR3 is made up of 15 amino acids. As DNA, the CDR3 is TGTGCCAGCACCGAAGGGGAGGGGTTGGACACTGAAGCTTTCTTT. This gives the protein CASTEGEGLDTEAFF.

This rearrangement joins TRBV28 to TRBJ1-2; TRBD1 aligns across 7 bases. This CDR3 contains 13 residues. Germline V CDR1 and CDR2: MDHEN, SYDVKM. V lost 7 bases to trimming and J lost 2 bases; unmatched junction nucleotides: 4. CDR3: CASTSQGNYGYTF. CDR3 in DNA: TGTGCCAGCACCTCACAGGGGAACTATGGCTACACCTTC.

V usage is TRBV28 and J usage is TRBJ2-7; a weak D match, TRBD2 (5 bases). This CDR3 spans 12 amino acids. The V end was cut by 4 bases, the J end by 5 bases, with 9 bases between. Germline V gene data show CDR1 as MDHEN and CDR2 as SYDVKM. The CDR3 sequence: CASSSLRDEQYF. In DNA form, the CDR3 reads TGTGCCAGCAGTTCCCTGCGGGACGAGCAGTACTTC.

V gene TRBV30 combines with J gene TRBJ2-7; TRBD1 matches at 8 bases. Germline V gives CDR1 GTSNPN, CDR2 SVGIG (reference sequence). The junction had 7 bases not matched to a gene; V was cut back by 8 bases and J by 4 bases. This CDR3 contains 12 residues. The CDR3 reads CALGTGEYEQYF. CDR3 bases: TGTGCCCTCGGGACAGGAGAGTACGAGCAGTACTTC.

The chain links TRBV30 to TRBJ2-7; 8 nucleotides align to TRBD2. Germline trimming cut 0 bases from V and 5 bases from J; bases unmatched to any gene: 18. Germline CDR1 and CDR2: GTSNPN and SVGIG (reference sequence). The CDR3 loop spans 18 amino acids. The CDR3, as DNA: TGTGCCTGGAGTGTACTCCTCTCGGGGCGGGGGGCCTACAACGAGCAGTACTTC. It codes for CAWSVLLSGRGAYNEQYF.

This clone was found once. V and J are TRBV5-6 and TRBJ2-7; 7 bases are a match to TRBD2. CDR1 SGHDT and CDR2 YYEEEE come from the germline V gene. After removal of 6 bases from V and 3 bases from J, the junction contained 6 bases not matched to a gene. This CDR3 is 13 amino acids long. CDR3 DNA: TGTGCCAGCACCGGTCGGACTAGCTACGAGCAGTACTTC. This encodes CASTGRTSYEQYF.